The clone carrying this T cell receptor beta chain has more than one count but fewer than ten. The antigen is not known. MiXCR was run by TCRdb on the 5' RACE reads, yielding one entry per CDR3 protein. In the table there are about 210,000 distinct CDR3 sequences, around 10% of which are singletons. In every case, the donor was a healthy Caucasian. The data were obtained in a study of identical twins. Regarding the study as a whole: Out-of-frame alpha sequences shared by twins showed excess low generation probability. Because invariant MAIT and iNKT cells could be present, zero-insertion analyses could be partly confounded. The more abundant beta clonotypes in cord blood had fewer insertions, and memory repertoires did not show this.

Sample: memory (CD45RO+) T cells sorted from blood. The source is a young woman in good health.

The CDR3 sequence is CASSFPLGRLGGNTIYF. The CDR3 DNA sequence: TGTGCCAGCAGTTTCCCATTGGGAAGGTTGGGAGGAAACACCATATATTTT. The chain is built from TRBV28 and TRBJ1-3; the D is unclear. V was clipped by 3 bases and J by 4 bases, with 19 bases between them. From germline, CDR1 is MDHEN and CDR2 SYDVKM. This CDR3 comprises 17 residues.